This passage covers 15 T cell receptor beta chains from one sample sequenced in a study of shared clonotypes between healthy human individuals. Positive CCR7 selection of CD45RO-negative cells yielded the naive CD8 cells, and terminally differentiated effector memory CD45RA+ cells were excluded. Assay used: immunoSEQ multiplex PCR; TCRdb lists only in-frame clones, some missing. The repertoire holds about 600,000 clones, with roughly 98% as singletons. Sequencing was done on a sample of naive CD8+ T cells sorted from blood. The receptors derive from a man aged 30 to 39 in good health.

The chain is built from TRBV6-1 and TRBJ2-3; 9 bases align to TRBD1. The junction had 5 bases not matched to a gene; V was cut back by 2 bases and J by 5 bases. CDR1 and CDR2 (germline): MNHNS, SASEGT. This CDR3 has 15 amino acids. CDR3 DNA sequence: TGTGCCAGCAGTGAACTACAGGGGGCCGAAGATACGCAGTATTTT. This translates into CASSELQGAEDTQYF.

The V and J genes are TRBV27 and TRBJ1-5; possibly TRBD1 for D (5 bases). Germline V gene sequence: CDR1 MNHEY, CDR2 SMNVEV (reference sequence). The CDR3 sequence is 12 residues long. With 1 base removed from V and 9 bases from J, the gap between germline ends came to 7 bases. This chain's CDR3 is CASSLLGRPQHF. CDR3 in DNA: TGTGCCAGCAGTTTATTGGGACGGCCCCAGCATTTT.

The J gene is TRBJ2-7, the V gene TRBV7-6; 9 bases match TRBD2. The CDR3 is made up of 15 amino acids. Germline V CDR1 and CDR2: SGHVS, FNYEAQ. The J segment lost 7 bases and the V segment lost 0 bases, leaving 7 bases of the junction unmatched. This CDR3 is CASSLAIAGVREQYF. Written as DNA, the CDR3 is TGTGCCAGCAGCTTAGCGATAGCGGGAGTGAGGGAGCAGTACTTC.

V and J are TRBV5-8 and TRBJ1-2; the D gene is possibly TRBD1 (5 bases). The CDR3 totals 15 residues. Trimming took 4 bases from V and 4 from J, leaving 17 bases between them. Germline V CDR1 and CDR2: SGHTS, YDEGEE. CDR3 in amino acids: CASSVRWDPSYGYTF. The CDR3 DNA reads TGTGCCAGCAGCGTGAGGTGGGACCCTAGCTATGGCTACACCTTC.

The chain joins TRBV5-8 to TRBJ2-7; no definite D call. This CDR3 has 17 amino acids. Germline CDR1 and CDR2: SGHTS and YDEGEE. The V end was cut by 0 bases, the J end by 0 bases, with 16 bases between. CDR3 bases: TGTGCCAGCAGCTTGGTACCCCCCCGGGCCCCCTCCTACGAGCAGTACTTC. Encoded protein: CASSLVPPRAPSYEQYF.

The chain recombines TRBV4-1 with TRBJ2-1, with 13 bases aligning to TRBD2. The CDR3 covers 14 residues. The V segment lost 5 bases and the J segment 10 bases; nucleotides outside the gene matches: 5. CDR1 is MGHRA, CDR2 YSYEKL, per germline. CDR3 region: CASSGLAGVEEQFF. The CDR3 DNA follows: TGCGCCAGCAGCGGACTAGCGGGAGTTGAAGAGCAGTTCTTC.

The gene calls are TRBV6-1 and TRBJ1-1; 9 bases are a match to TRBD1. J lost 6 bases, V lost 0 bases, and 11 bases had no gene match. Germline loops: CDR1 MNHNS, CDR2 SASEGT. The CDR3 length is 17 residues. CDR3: CASSEALTGGGGAEAFF. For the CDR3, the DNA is TGTGCCAGCAGTGAAGCGCTAACAGGGGGCGGTGGGGCTGAAGCTTTCTTT.

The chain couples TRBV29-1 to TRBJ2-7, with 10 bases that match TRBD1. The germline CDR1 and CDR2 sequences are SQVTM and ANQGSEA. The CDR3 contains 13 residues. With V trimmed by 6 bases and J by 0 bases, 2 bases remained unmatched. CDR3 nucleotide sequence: TGCAGCGTCTGGACAGGGGGCTCCTACGAGCAGTACTTC. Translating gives CSVWTGGSYEQYF.

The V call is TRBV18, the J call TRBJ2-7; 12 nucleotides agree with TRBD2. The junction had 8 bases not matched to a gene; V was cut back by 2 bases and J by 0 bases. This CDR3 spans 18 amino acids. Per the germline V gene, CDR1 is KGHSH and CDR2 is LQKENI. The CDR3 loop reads CASSPGTRTSGASYEQYF. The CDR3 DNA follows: TGTGCCAGCTCACCAGGGACAAGGACTAGCGGGGCCTCCTACGAGCAGTACTTC. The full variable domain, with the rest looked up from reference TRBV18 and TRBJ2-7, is NAGVMQNPRHLVRRRGQEARLRCSPMKGHSHVYWYRQLPEEGLKFMVYLQKENIIDESGMPKERFSAEFPKEGPSILRIQQVVRGDSAAYFCASSPGTRTSGASYEQYFGPGTRLTVT.

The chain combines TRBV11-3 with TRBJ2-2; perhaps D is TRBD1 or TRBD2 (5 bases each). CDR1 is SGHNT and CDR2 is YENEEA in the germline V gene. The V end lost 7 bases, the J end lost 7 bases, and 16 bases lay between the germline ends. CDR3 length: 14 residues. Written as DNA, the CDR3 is TGTGCCAGCACCTCCGGGGCCGGCGACGGGGAGCTGTTTTTT. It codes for CASTSGAGDGELFF.

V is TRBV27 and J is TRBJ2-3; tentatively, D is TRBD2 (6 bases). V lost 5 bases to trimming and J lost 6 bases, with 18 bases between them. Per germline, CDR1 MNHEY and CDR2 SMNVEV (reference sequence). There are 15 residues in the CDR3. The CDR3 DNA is TGTGCCAGCAGTCCGACCGGGACTCTCGTGGATACGCAGTATTTT. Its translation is CASSPTGTLVDTQYF.

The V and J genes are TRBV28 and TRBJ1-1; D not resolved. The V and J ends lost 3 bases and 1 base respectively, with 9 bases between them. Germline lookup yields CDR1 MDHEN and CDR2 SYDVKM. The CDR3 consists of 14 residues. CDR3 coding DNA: TGTGCCAGCAGTTTCCAAAAGCCGAACACTGAAGCTTTCTTT. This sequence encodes CASSFQKPNTEAFF.

CDR3 DNA: TGTGCCAGCAGTTTTTTGGGGTACACCGGGGAGCTGTTTTTT. Amino acids: CASSFLGYTGELFF. The gene calls are TRBV27 and TRBJ2-2, with D unclear. Germline CDR1 and CDR2: MNHEY and SMNVEV (reference sequence). Deletions cut 3 bases from V and 3 bases from J, with 8 bases between. This CDR3 has 14 residues.

As DNA, the CDR3 is TGCGCCAGCAGAGACTCCGGGCCCCAAGAGACCCAGTACTTC. Its translation: CASRDSGPQETQYF. The genes are TRBV10-2 and TRBJ2-5; no definite D call. Trimming pared 6 bases from V and 1 base from J, leaving 12 bases between. Germline CDR1 WSHSY, CDR2 SAAADI. The CDR3 covers 14 residues.

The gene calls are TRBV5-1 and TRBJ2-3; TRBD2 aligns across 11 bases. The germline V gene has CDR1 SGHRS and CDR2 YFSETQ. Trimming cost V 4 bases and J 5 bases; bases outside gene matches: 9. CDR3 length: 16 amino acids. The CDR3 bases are TGCGCCAGCAGCACCCGACTAGCGGGGTTGGGAGATACGCAGTATTTT. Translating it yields CASSTRLAGLGDTQYF.